This entry concerns a single TCR beta chain. The target of this receptor is not known. No qualities accompany the bases; no much larger clone lies one base away. Via the germline V gene, CDR1 is MGHRA and CDR2 YSYEKL. V and J lose 4 bases and 6 bases, and a span of 24 bases separates them. The CDR3 holds 17 amino acids from the cysteine to the phenylalanine. Left in the record is the CDR3 DNA by itself, 51 bases read in frame from the first base. This sample is drawn from a study of vaccination effects on CD4 cells after COVID-19 (dated by TCRdb to 2022 to 2024). For the wider study: The ViraFEST assay stimulated PBMC with viral peptide pools and then used TCR sequencing to identify antigen-specific CD4+ T cell clonotypes by expansion. Across the study, the median time from the second dose to post-vaccine sampling was 72 days (range 14 to 241). Roughly 2 million PBMC per well were cultured in IMDM with roughly 5% human AB serum, 8.5 to 10 IU/ml IL-2 and gentamicin, plus 10 ug/ml peptides. In both COVID-19 convalescent patients and infection-naive vaccine recipients, the study compared SARS-CoV-2 spike-specific CD4+ TCR repertoires from before mRNA vaccination with those from after it. The full study included 10 to 11 COVID-19 convalescent patients and several SARS-CoV-2-naive healthy vaccine recipients. In the study, cultures from other donors were sequenced using the Oncomine TCR Beta short-read assay on an Illumina iSeq 100.

Overall results and qualifications from the work: Marked clonal contraction was observed in both infection-induced and vaccine-induced clones at late post-vaccination timepoints, consistent with waning T cell responses. Among healthy vaccine recipients, nearly all vaccine-induced clones were SARS-CoV-2 mono-reactive, and only 1 of 255 was cross-reactive with common cold coronaviruses. The study was limited by a small number of convalescent patients and lacked early post-infection timepoints.

The library came from the immunoSEQ multiplex PCR assay. DNA from the cultured and isolated CD4+ T cells underwent TCR beta CDR3 sequencing. The original methods were these. Non-productive TCR sequences were removed, reads were trimmed to the CDR3 region, and CDR3s of at least 7 amino acids were retained. The MANAFEST web app was used to identify antigen-specific clonotypes by comparing expansion in peptide wells with expansion in reference cultures. To count as positive, a clone had to show expansion at FDR<0.05 compared with the reference and with all other wells, an odds ratio above 5, and a frequency above 0.1% in two replicate wells. A clonotype was defined as cross-reactive if the clonotype was significantly expanded both in SARS-CoV-2 spike wells and in at least one common cold coronavirus spike condition. CDR3 similarity was assessed by Levenshtein distance with the stringdist R package, and unrooted trees were built with ape in R 3.6.1. The clones in this table, taken by TCRdb from immuneACCESS, are in-frame only. Not every clone is retained; where verified, under half of the shortfall comes from an unresolved V gene, and the cause of the rest is unknown. The V and J calls and clone size are taken from that table; D and trimming were inferred from the DNA. A total of some 60,000 clones appear in this sample, around 73% of them only once. The ten largest account for about 4.5% of the sample.

After more than 9 days of culture, CD4+ T cells were isolated with the EasySep CD4+ T cell isolation kit. Participants received two doses of either the BNT162b2 or the mRNA-1273 mRNA SARS-CoV-2 vaccine. Negative nucleocapsid antibody results before and after vaccination confirmed that the healthy vaccine recipients had no prior SARS-CoV-2 infection. On days 3 and 7, half of the culture medium was replaced with fresh IL-2-containing medium. Unless noted otherwise, every peptide stimulation condition was cultured in triplicate wells. PBMC were separated from whole blood using Ficoll-Paque Plus gradient centrifugation and were then either cryopreserved at -140C or used fresh. Genomic DNA was extracted from cultured CD4+ T cells with the QIAamp micro DNA kit.

The source material was CD4+ T cells from PBMCs cultured without peptide, sampled after COVID-19 vaccination. This clonotype was obtained from a human donor who received a COVID-19 vaccine. The chain joins TRBV4-1 to TRBJ1-2, with no reliable assignment of the D segment. The DNA sequence is given as TGCGCCAGCAGCCTCGAACATGAATCCGCCCTGGGAAATGGCTACACCTTC. Its translation reads: CASSLEHESALGNGYTF.